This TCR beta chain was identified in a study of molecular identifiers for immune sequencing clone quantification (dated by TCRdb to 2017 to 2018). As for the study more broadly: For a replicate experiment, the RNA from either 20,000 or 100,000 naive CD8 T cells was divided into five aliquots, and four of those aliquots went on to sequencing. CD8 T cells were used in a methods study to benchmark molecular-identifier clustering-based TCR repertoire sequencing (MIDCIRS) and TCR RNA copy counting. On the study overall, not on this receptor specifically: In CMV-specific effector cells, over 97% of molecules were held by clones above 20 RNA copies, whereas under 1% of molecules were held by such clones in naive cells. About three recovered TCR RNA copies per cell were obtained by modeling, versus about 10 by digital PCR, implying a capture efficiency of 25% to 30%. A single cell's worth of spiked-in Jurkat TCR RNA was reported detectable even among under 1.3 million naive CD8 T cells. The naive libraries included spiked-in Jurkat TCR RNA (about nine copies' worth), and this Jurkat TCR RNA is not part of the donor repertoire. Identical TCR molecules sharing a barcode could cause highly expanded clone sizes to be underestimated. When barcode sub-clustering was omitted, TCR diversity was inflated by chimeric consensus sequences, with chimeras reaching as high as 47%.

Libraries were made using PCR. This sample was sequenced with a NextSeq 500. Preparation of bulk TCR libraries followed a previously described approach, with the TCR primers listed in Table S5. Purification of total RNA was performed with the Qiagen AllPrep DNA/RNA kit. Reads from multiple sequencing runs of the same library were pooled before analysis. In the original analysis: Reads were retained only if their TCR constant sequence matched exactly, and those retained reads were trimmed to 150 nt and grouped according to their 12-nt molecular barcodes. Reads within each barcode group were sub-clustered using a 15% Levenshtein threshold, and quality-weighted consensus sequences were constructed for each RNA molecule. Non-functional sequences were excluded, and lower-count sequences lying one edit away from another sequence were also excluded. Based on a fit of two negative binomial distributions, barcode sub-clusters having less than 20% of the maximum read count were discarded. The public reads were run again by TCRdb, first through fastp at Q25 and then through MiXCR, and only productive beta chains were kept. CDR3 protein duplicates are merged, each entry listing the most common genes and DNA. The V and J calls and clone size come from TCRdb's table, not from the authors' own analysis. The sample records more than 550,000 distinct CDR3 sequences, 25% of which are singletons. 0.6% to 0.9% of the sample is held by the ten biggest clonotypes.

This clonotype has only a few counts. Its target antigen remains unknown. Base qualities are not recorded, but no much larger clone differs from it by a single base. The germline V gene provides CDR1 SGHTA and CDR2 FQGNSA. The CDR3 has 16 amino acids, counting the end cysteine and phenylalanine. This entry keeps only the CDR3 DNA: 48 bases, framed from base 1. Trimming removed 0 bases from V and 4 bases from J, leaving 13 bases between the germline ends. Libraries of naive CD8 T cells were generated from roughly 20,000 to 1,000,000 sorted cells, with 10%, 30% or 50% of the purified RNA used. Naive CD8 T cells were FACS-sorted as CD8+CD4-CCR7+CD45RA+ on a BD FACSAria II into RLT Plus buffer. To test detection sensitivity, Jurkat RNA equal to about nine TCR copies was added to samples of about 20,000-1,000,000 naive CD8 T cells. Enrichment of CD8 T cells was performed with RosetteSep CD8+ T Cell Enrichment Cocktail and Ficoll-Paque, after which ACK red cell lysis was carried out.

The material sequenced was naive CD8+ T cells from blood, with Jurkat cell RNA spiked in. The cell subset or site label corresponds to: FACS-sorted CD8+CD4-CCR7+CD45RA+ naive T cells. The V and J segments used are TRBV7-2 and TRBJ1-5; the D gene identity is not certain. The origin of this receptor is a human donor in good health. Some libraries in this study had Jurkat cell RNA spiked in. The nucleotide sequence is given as TGTGCCAGCAGCTTAGCTTACAGTTTAGCGAATCAGCCCCAGCATTTT. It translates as CASSLAYSLANQPQHF. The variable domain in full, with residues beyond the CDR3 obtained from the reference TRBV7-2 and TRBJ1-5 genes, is GAGVSQSPSNKVTEKGKDVELRCDPISGHTALYWYRQSLGQGLEFLIYFQGNSAPDKSGLPSDRFSAERTGGSVSTLTIQRTQQEDSAVYLCASSLAYSLANQPQHFGDGTRLSIL.